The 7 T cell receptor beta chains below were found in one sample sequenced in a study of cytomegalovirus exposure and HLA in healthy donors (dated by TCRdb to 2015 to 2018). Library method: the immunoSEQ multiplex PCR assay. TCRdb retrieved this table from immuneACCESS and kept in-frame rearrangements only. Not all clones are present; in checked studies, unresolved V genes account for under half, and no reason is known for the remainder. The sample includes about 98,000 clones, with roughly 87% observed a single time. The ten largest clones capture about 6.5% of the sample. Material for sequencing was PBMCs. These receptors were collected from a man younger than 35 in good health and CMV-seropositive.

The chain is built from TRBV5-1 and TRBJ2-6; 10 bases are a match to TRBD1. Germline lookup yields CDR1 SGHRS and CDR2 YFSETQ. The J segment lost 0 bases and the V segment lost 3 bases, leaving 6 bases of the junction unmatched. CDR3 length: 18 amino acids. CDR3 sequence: CASSSRDRGASGANVLTF. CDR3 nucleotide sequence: TGCGCCAGCAGCTCCCGGGACAGGGGCGCCTCTGGGGCCAACGTCCTGACTTTC.

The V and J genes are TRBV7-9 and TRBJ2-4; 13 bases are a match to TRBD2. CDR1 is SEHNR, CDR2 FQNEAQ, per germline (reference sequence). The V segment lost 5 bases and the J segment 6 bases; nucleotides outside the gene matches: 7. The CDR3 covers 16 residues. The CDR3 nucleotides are TGTGCCAGCAGCCTTGGACTAGCGGGAGTTGGAAACATTCAGTACTTC. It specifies CASSLGLAGVGNIQYF.

CDR3 coding DNA: TGTGCCAGCAGTTTCAACCCCGGACAGCTCTATGGCTACACCTTC. It yields the protein CASSFNPGQLYGYTF. This rearrangement joins TRBV6-5 to TRBJ1-2; a weak D match, TRBD1 (6 bases). V shed 4 bases and J shed 4 bases, with 16 bases lying between them. The germline V gene encodes CDR1 MNHEY and CDR2 SVGAGI. CDR3 length: 15 residues.

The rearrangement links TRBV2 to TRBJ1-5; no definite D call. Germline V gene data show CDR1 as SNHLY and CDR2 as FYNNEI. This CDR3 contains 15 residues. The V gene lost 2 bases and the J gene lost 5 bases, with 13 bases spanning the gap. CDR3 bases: TGTGCCAGCAGTGAAAGCGACGGAACTTATCAGCCCCAGCATTTT. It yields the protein CASSESDGTYQPQHF.

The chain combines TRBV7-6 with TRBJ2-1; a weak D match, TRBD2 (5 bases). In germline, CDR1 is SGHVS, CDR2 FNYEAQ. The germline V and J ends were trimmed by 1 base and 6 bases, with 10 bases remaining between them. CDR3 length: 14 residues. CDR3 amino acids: CASSLDPSGNEQFF. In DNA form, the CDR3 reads TGTGCCAGCAGCTTAGATCCCAGCGGCAATGAGCAGTTCTTC.

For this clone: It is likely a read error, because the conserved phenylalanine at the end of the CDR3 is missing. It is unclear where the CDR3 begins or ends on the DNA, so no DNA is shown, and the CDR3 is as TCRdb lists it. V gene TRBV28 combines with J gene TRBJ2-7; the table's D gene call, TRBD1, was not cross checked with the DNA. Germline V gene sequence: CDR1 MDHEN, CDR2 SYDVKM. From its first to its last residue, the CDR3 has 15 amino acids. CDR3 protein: CASSLRTGGSPSFLL.

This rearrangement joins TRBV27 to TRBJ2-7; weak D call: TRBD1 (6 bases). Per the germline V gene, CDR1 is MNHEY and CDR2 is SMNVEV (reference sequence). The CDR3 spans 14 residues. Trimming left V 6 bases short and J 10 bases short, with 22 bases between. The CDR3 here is CASRSSDSTDSQYF. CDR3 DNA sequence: TGTGCCAGCAGATCATCTGACAGTACGGACAGTCAGTACTTC.